These T cell receptor beta chains were read from a single sample in a study of cytomegalovirus exposure and HLA in healthy donors. Libraries were prepared by immunoSEQ multiplex PCR; TCRdb keeps only in-frame clonotypes and omits some of them. The sample holds some 150,000 clones; about 75% are singletons and the top ten take 1.7%. Sequenced input: PBMCs. Source of these receptors: a woman aged 25 to 39 in good health and CMV-seronegative. CDR3s include the opening cysteine and the closing phenylalanine or tryptophan. The order of the fields is D gene, clone size, J gene, V gene, CDR3 protein, CDR3 DNA. D genes are given only for firm matches. Size values are once, few and many counts, or a class for expanded clones, and some rows have none.

d_gene: TRBD2
abundance: NA
j_gene: TRBJ2-3
v_gene: TRBV7-3
CDR3aa: CASSFAGTSGTDTQYF
CDR3nt: TGTGCCAGCAGCTTCGCCGGGACTAGCGGCACAGATACGCAGTATTTT

d_gene: NA
abundance: NA
j_gene: TRBJ2-6
v_gene: TRBV27
CDR3aa: CASSLVSGANVLTF
CDR3nt: TGTGCCAGCAGTTTAGTCTCCGGGGCCAACGTCCTGACTTTC

d_gene: NA
abundance: few
j_gene: TRBJ2-7
v_gene: TRBV7-2
CDR3aa: CASGETYEQYF
CDR3nt: TGTGCCAGCGGGGAGACCTACGAGCAGTACTTC

d_gene: TRBD1
abundance: NA
j_gene: TRBJ1-2
v_gene: TRBV6-5
CDR3aa: CASSFRDSYAYGYTF
CDR3nt: TGTGCCAGCAGTTTCCGGGACAGTTATGCCTATGGCTACACCTTC

d_gene: TRBD1
abundance: NA
j_gene: TRBJ1-1
v_gene: TRBV2
CDR3aa: CASSETGGANTEAFF
CDR3nt: TGTGCCAGCAGTGAAACAGGGGGGGCGAACACTGAAGCTTTCTTT

d_gene: NA
abundance: NA
j_gene: TRBJ1-1
v_gene: TRBV7-6
CDR3aa: CASSLARGAGTEAFF
CDR3nt: TGTGCCAGCAGCTTAGCGCGTGGGGCCGGGACTGAAGCTTTCTTT

d_gene: TRBD2
abundance: NA
j_gene: TRBJ2-1
v_gene: TRBV6-5
CDR3aa: CASSYTRGDEQFF
CDR3nt: TGTGCCAGCAGTTACACTCGGGGGGATGAGCAGTTCTTC

d_gene: NA
abundance: NA
j_gene: TRBJ1-5
v_gene: TRBV7-9
CDR3aa: CASSLGAGLSNQPQHF
CDR3nt: TGTGCCAGCAGCTTAGGTGCGGGGTTAAGCAATCAGCCCCAGCATTTT

d_gene: TRBD1
abundance: NA
j_gene: TRBJ1-5
v_gene: TRBV2
CDR3aa: CASSGPPDRVSNQPQHF
CDR3nt: TGTGCCAGCAGTGGGCCCCCCGACAGGGTTAGCAATCAGCCCCAGCATTTT

d_gene: NA
abundance: NA
j_gene: TRBJ2-7
v_gene: TRBV5-4
CDR3aa: CASSLSSDRAYEQYF
CDR3nt: TGTGCCAGCAGCTTGTCTTCCGACAGAGCTTACGAGCAGTACTTC

d_gene: TRBD1
abundance: NA
j_gene: TRBJ1-2
v_gene: TRBV9
CDR3aa: CASSEGDRAYNYGYTF
CDR3nt: TGTGCCAGCAGCGAGGGGGACAGGGCATATAACTATGGCTACACCTTC

d_gene: TRBD2
abundance: NA
j_gene: TRBJ2-2
v_gene: TRBV9
CDR3aa: CASSRTSGGAGELFF
CDR3nt: TGTGCCAGCAGCAGGACTAGCGGGGGGGCCGGGGAGCTGTTTTTT

d_gene: NA
abundance: NA
j_gene: TRBJ1-1
v_gene: TRBV15
CDR3aa: CATSRETPSTWLTAFF
CDR3nt: TGTGCCACCAGCAGAGAAACCCCCTCGACATGGCTTACGGCTTTCTTT

d_gene: NA
abundance: NA
j_gene: TRBJ2-7
v_gene: TRBV21-1
CDR3aa: CASSSLRDRACNEQYF
CDR3nt: TGTGCCAGCAGCTCACTCCGGGACAGGGCGTGTAACGAGCAGTACTTC

d_gene: NA
abundance: NA
j_gene: TRBJ1-1
v_gene: TRBV5-4
CDR3aa: CASSLGAQGNTEAFF
CDR3nt: TGTGCCAGCAGCTTAGGGGCCCAGGGGAACACTGAAGCTTTCTTT

d_gene: TRBD2
abundance: NA
j_gene: TRBJ2-1
v_gene: TRBV10-1
CDR3aa: CASSGERGNNEQFF
CDR3nt: TGCGCCAGCAGTGGAGAGCGGGGCAACAATGAGCAGTTCTTC

d_gene: TRBD1
abundance: NA
j_gene: TRBJ1-4
v_gene: TRBV11-2
CDR3aa: CASSPQPVTGSSEKLFF
CDR3nt: TGTGCCAGCAGCCCCCAACCCGTGACAGGGTCGAGCGAAAAACTGTTTTTT

d_gene: NA
abundance: NA
j_gene: TRBJ1-2
v_gene: TRBV2
CDR3aa: CASRETSRPSGRGTGGYTF
CDR3nt: TGTGCCAGCAGGGAAACTTCCCGACCTTCGGGCAGGGGAACGGGTGGCTACACCTTC

d_gene: TRBD1
abundance: NA
j_gene: TRBJ2-1
v_gene: TRBV7-2
CDR3aa: CASSPQTGESYNEQFF
CDR3nt: TGTGCCAGCAGCCCCCAGACAGGGGAGTCCTACAATGAGCAGTTCTTC

d_gene: NA
abundance: few
j_gene: TRBJ2-3
v_gene: TRBV5-8
CDR3aa: CASSFIDTQYF
CDR3nt: TGTGCCAGCAGCTTTATAGATACGCAGTATTTT

d_gene: TRBD1
abundance: NA
j_gene: TRBJ1-1
v_gene: TRBV4-1
CDR3aa: CASSQTDRGTEAFF
CDR3nt: TGCGCCAGCAGCCAAACCGACAGGGGTACTGAAGCTTTCTTT

d_gene: TRBD1
abundance: few
j_gene: TRBJ1-1
v_gene: TRBV9
CDR3aa: CASSPRGTVNTEAFF
CDR3nt: TGTGCCAGCAGCCCCCGAGGGACAGTAAACACTGAAGCTTTCTTT

d_gene: TRBD1
abundance: NA
j_gene: TRBJ2-1
v_gene: TRBV5-4
CDR3aa: CASSPRTGDNEQFF
CDR3nt: TGTGCCAGCAGCCCACGGACAGGGGACAATGAGCAGTTCTTC

d_gene: TRBD1
abundance: once
j_gene: TRBJ1-4
v_gene: TRBV30
CDR3aa: CAWSQGQGIGEKLFF
CDR3nt: TGTGCCTGGAGCCAGGGACAGGGGATAGGTGAAAAACTGTTTTTT

d_gene: TRBD2
abundance: NA
j_gene: TRBJ2-1
v_gene: TRBV29-1
CDR3aa: CSLHLALAGGWSSYNEQFF
CDR3nt: TGCAGCCTCCACCTTGCGCTAGCGGGGGGCTGGAGCTCCTACAATGAGCAGTTCTTC

d_gene: TRBD1
abundance: NA
j_gene: TRBJ2-7
v_gene: TRBV4-1
CDR3aa: CASSQDPGTGTYEQYF
CDR3nt: TGCGCCAGCAGCCAAGATCCCGGGACAGGGACCTACGAGCAGTACTTC

d_gene: TRBD1
abundance: once
j_gene: TRBJ2-5
v_gene: TRBV19
CDR3aa: CASTAGQGPQETQYF
CDR3nt: TGTGCCAGTACGGCGGGACAGGGGCCTCAAGAGACCCAGTACTTC

d_gene: NA
abundance: NA
j_gene: TRBJ1-1
v_gene: TRBV4-1
CDR3aa: CASSQGGGGEAFF
CDR3nt: TGCGCCAGCAGCCAAGGGGGGGGAGGTGAAGCTTTCTTT

d_gene: TRBD1
abundance: few
j_gene: TRBJ2-1
v_gene: TRBV7-3
CDR3aa: CASSLTLLDRTYNEQFF
CDR3nt: TGTGCCAGCAGCTTAACGTTATTGGACAGGACTTACAATGAGCAGTTCTTC

d_gene: TRBD1
abundance: NA
j_gene: TRBJ1-5
v_gene: TRBV6-5
CDR3aa: CASSIDRARNQPQHF
CDR3nt: TGTGCCAGCAGTATTGACAGGGCCCGCAATCAGCCCCAGCATTTT

d_gene: NA
abundance: NA
j_gene: TRBJ1-1
v_gene: TRBV18
CDR3aa: CASSPQGVTEAFF
CDR3nt: TGTGCCAGCTCACCACAGGGGGTCACTGAAGCTTTCTTT

d_gene: TRBD1
abundance: NA
j_gene: TRBJ1-6
v_gene: TRBV9
CDR3aa: CASSLSGTGGSPLHF
CDR3nt: TGTGCCAGCAGCCTCTCCGGGACAGGGGGATCACCCCTCCACTTT

d_gene: NA
abundance: NA
j_gene: TRBJ2-7
v_gene: TRBV29-1
CDR3aa: CSAKTGFSSYEQYF
CDR3nt: TGCAGCGCGAAGACAGGTTTTAGCTCCTACGAGCAGTACTTC

d_gene: NA
abundance: NA
j_gene: TRBJ2-6
v_gene: TRBV5-6
CDR3aa: CASSSVTGPSSGANVLTF
CDR3nt: TGTGCCAGCAGCTCCGTTACAGGGCCTAGCTCTGGGGCCAACGTCCTGACTTTC

d_gene: TRBD1
abundance: NA
j_gene: TRBJ1-1
v_gene: TRBV6-5
CDR3aa: CASRGDRTMNTEAFF
CDR3nt: TGTGCCAGCAGGGGGGACAGGACGATGAACACTGAAGCTTTCTTT

d_gene: NA
abundance: NA
j_gene: TRBJ1-5
v_gene: TRBV10-2
CDR3aa: CASSELQGQPQHF
CDR3nt: TGCGCCAGCAGTGAGCTACAGGGACAGCCCCAGCATTTT

d_gene: NA
abundance: once
j_gene: TRBJ2-7
v_gene: TRBV7-2
CDR3aa: CASSLDNEQYF
CDR3nt: TGTGCCAGCAGCTTAGACAACGAGCAGTACTTC

d_gene: TRBD1
abundance: once
j_gene: TRBJ1-3
v_gene: TRBV9
CDR3aa: CASSGITGGGNTIYF
CDR3nt: TGTGCCAGCAGCGGAATAACAGGGGGCGGAAACACCATATATTTT

d_gene: NA
abundance: NA
j_gene: TRBJ1-2
v_gene: TRBV7-2
CDR3aa: CASNQGNFYGYTF
CDR3nt: TGTGCCAGCAATCAGGGTAATTTCTATGGCTACACCTTC

d_gene: NA
abundance: NA
j_gene: TRBJ1-3
v_gene: TRBV29-1
CDR3aa: CSVEGGFGNTIYF
CDR3nt: TGCAGCGTTGAAGGGGGCTTTGGAAACACCATATATTTT

d_gene: TRBD1
abundance: NA
j_gene: TRBJ1-1
v_gene: TRBV29-1
CDR3aa: CSVLLGGQLNTEAFF
CDR3nt: TGCAGCGTACTTTTGGGGGGACAGCTGAACACTGAAGCTTTCTTT

d_gene: NA
abundance: NA
j_gene: TRBJ2-5
v_gene: TRBV6-1
CDR3aa: CASSEAVGQSQETQYF
CDR3nt: TGTGCCAGCAGTGAAGCGGTTGGACAGTCCCAAGAGACCCAGTACTTC